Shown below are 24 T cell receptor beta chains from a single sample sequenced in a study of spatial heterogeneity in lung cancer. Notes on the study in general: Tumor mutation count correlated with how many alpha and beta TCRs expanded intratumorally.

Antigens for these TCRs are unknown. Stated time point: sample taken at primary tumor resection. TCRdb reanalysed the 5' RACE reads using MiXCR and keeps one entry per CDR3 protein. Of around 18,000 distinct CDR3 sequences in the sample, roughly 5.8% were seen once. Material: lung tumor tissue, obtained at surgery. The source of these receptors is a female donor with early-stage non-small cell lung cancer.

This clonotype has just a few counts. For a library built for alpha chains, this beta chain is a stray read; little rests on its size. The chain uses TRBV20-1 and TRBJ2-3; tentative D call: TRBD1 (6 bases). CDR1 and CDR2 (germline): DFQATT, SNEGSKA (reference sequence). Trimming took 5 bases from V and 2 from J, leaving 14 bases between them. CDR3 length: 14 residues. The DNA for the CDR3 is TGCAGTGCTCCTAGGGGGATTGACACAGATACGCAGTATTTT. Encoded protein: CSAPRGIDTDTQYF.

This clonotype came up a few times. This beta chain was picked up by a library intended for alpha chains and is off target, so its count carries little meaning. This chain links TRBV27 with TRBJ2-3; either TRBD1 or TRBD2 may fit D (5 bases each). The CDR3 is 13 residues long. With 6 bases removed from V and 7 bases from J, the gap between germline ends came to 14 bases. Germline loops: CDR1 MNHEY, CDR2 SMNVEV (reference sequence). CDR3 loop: CASRAGSGYTQYF. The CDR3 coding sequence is TGTGCCAGCAGGGCGGGTTCAGGGTATACGCAGTATTTT.

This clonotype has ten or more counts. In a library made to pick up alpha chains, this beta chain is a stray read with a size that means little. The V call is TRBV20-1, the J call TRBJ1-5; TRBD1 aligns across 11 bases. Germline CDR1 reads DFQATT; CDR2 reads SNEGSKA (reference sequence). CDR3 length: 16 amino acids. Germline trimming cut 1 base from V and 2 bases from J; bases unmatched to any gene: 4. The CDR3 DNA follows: TGCAGTGCTAGAGTCGGGGGACAGGGGGGCAATCAGCCCCAGCATTTT. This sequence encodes CSARVGGQGGNQPQHF.

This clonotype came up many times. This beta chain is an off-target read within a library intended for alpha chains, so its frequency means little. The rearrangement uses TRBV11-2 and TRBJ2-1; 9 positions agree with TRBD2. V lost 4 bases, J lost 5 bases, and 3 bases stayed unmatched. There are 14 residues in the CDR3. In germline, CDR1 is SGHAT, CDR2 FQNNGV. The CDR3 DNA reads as TGTGCCAGCAGCTGGACTAGCGTCAACAATGAGCAGTTCTTC. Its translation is CASSWTSVNNEQFF.

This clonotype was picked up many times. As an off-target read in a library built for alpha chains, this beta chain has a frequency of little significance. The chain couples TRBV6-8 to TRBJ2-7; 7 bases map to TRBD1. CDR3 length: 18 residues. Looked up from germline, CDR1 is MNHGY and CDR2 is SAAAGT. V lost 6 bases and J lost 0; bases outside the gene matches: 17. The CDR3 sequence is CASSSERGHRDRSYEQYF. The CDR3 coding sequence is TGTGCCAGCAGCTCGGAGAGGGGGCATAGAGACCGCTCCTACGAGCAGTACTTC.

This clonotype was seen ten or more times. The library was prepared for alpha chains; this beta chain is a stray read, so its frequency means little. As DNA, the CDR3 is TGTGCCAGCAGAAGGGAAACGAACACCGGGGAGCTGTTTTTT. It yields the protein CASRRETNTGELFF. The chain uses TRBV2 and TRBJ2-2; D remains unclear. From germline, CDR1 is SNHLY and CDR2 FYNNEI. V was cut by 6 bases and J by 0 bases, with 8 bases left in between. The CDR3 has 14 amino acids.

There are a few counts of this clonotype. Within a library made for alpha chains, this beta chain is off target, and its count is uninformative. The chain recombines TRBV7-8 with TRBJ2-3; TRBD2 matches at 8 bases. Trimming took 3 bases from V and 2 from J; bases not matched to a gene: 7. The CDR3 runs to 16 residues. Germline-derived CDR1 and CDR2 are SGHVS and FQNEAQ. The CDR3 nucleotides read TGTGCCAGCAGCTTTGGGCGGGAGGCCCTCACAGATACGCAGTATTTT. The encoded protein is CASSFGREALTDTQYF.

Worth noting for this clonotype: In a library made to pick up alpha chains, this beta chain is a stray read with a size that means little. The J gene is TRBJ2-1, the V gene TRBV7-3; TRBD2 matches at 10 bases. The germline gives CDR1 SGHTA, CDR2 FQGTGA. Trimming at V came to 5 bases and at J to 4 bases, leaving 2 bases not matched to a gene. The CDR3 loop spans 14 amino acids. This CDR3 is CASSRGLAYNEQFF. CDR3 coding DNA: TGTGCCAGCAGCCGGGGACTAGCGTACAATGAGCAGTTCTTC.

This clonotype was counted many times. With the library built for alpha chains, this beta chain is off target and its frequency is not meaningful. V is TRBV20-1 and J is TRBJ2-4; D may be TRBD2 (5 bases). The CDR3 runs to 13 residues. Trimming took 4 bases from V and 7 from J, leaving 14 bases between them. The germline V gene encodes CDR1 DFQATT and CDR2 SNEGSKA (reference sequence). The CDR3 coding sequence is TGCAGTGCTACTCTTTCTGGGAGTAACATTCAGTACTTC. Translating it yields CSATLSGSNIQYF.

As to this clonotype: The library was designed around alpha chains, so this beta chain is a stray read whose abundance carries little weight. CDR3 coding DNA: TGTGCCAGCAGCCCCGCATGGTGGGGGAGCACAGATACGCAGTATTTT. This gives the protein CASSPAWWGSTDTQYF. This chain connects TRBV7-9 to TRBJ2-3; tentatively, D is TRBD1 or TRBD2 (5 bases each). Trimming shortened V by 5 bases and J by 0 bases, and 15 bases separated the two germline ends. The CDR3 sequence is 16 residues long. Germline-derived CDR1 and CDR2 are SEHNR and FQNEAQ (reference sequence).

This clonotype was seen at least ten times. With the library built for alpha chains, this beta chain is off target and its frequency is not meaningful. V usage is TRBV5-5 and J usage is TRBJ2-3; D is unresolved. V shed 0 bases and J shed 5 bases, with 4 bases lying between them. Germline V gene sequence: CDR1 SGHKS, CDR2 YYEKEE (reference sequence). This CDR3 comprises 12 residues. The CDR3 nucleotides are TGTGCCAGCAGCTTGGGTGGAGATACGCAGTATTTT. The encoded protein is CASSLGGDTQYF.

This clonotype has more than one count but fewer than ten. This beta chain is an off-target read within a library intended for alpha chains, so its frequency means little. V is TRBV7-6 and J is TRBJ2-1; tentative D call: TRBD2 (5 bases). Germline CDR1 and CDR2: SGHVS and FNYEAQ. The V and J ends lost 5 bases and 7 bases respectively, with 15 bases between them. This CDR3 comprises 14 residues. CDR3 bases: TGTGCCAGCAGCCTACGGCTAGCTTCAAATGAGCAGTTCTTC. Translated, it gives CASSLRLASNEQFF.

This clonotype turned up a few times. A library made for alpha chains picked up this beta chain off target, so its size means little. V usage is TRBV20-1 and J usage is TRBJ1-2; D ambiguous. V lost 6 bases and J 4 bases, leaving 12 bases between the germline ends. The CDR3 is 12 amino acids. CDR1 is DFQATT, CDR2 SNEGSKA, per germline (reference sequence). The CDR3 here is CSAARPSYGYTF. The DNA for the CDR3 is TGCAGTGCCGCCCGGCCCTCCTATGGCTACACCTTC.

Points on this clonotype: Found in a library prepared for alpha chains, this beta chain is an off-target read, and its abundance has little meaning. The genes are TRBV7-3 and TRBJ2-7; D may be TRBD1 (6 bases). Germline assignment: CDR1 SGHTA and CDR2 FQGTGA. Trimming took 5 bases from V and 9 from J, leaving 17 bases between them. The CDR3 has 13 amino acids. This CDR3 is CASSPQPGQPQYF. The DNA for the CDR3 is TGTGCCAGCAGCCCTCAACCGGGACAACCGCAGTACTTC.

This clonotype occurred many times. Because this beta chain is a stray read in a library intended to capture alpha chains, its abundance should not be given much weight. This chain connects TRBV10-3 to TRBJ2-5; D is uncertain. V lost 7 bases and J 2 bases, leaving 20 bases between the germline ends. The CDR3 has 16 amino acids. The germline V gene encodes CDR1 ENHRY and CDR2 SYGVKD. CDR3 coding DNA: TGTGCCATCACCTTTATAATTTTCCGTCTGCAAGAGACCCAGTACTTC. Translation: CAITFIIFRLQETQYF.

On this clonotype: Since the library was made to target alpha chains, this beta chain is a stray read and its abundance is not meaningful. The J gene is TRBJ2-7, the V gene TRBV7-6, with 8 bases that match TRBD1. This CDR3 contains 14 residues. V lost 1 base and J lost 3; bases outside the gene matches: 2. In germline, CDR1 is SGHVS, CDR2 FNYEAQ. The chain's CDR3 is CASSLGDRSYEQYF. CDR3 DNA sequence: TGTGCCAGCAGCTTAGGGGACAGGAGCTACGAGCAGTACTTC.

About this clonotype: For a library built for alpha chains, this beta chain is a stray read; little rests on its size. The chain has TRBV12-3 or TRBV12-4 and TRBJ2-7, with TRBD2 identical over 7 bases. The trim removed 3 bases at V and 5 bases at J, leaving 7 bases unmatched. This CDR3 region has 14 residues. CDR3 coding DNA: TGTGCCAGCAGTTTTTCCGGGGGGACCAACGAGCAGTACTTC. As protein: CASSFSGGTNEQYF.

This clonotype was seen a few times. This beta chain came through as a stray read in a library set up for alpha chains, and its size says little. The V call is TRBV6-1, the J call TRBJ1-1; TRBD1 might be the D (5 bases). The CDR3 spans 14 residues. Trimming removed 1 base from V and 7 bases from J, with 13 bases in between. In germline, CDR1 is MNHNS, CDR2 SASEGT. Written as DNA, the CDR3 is TGTGCCAGCAGTGAAGAAACACCGGGGGGTGAAGCTTTCTTT. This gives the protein CASSEETPGGEAFF.

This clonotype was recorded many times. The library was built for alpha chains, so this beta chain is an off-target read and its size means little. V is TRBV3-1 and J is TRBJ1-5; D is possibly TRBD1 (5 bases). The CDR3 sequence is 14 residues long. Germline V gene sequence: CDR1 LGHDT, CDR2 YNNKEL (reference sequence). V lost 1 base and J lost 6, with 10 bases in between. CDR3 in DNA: TGTGCCAGCAGCCAAGGGCAGGGTGGTCAGCCCCAGCATTTT. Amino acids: CASSQGQGGQPQHF.

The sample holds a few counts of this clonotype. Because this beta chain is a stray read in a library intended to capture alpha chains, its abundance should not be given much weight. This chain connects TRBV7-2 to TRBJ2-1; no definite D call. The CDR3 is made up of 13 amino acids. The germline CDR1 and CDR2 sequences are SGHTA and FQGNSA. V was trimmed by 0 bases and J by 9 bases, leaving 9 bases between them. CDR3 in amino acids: CASSLASSGEQFF. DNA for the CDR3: TGTGCCAGCAGCTTAGCTAGCTCGGGTGAGCAGTTCTTC. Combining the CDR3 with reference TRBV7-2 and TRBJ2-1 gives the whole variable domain GAGVSQSPSNKVTEKGKDVELRCDPISGHTALYWYRQSLGQGLEFLIYFQGNSAPDKSGLPSDRFSAERTGGSVSTLTIQRTQQEDSAVYLCASSLASSGEQFFGPGTRLTVL.

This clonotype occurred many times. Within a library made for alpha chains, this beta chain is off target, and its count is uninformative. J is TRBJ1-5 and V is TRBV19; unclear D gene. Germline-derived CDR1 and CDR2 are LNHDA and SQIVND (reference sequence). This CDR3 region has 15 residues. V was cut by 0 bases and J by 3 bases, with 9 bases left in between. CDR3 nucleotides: TGTGCCAGTAGTATAGACCCGTCTCTCAATCAGCCCCAGCATTTT. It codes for CASSIDPSLNQPQHF.

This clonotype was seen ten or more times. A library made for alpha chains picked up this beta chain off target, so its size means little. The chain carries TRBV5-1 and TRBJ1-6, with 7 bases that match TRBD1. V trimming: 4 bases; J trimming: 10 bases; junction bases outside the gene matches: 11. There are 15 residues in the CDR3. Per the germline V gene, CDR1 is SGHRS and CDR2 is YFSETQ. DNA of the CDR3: TGCGCCAGCAGCCCGGGAGGGACAGCCGAATCACCCCTCCACTTT. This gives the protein CASSPGGTAESPLHF.

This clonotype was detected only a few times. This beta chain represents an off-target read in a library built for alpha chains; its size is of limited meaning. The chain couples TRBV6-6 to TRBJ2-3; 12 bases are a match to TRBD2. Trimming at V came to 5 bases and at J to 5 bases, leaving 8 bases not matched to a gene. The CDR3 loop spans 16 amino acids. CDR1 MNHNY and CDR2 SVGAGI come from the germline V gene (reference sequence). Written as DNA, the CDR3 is TGTGCCAGCAGTCAATATCTAGCGGGAGGGCAAGATACGCAGTATTTT. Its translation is CASSQYLAGGQDTQYF.

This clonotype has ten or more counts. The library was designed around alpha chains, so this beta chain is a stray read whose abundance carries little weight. Here the CDR3 reads CSVNRGVGSTQYF. CDR3 coding DNA: TGCAGCGTTAATCGCGGGGTGGGTAGTACGCAGTATTTT. The V gene is TRBV29-1, the J gene TRBJ2-3; a weak D match, TRBD2 (6 bases). The germline V and J ends were trimmed by 5 bases and 8 bases, with 17 bases remaining between them. The germline gives CDR1 SQVTM, CDR2 ANQGSEA. There are 13 residues in the CDR3.